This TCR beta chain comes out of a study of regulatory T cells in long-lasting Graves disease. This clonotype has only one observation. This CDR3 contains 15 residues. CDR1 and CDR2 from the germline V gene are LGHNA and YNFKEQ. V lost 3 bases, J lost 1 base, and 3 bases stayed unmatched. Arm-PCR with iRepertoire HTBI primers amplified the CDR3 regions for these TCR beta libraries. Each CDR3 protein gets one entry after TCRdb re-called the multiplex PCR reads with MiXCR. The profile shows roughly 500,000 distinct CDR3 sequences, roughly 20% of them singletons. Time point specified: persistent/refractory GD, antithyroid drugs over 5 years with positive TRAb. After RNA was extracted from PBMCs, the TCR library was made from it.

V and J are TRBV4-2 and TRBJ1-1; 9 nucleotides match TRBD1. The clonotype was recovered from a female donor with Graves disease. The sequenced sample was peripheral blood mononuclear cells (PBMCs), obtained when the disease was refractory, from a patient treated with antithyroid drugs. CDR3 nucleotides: TGTGCCAGCAGCCACCCGGGACAGGGGAACACTGAAGCTTTCTTT. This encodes CASSHPGQGNTEAFF.